The 17 T cell receptor beta chains listed next were all sequenced from one sample in a study of technical replicates of blood from a few donors. The data were produced by immunoSEQ multiplex PCR, yet TCRdb's version contains in-frame clones alone and is incomplete. The sample consists of approximately 92,000 clones, 95% of them appearing once. Sequences were obtained from T cells isolated from PBMCs. Receptors originate from a human donor in good health.

The rearrangement joins TRBV19 to TRBJ2-5; 7 bases fit TRBD2. The germline CDR1 and CDR2 sequences are LNHDA and SQIVND (reference sequence). Germline trimming cut 4 bases from V and 3 bases from J; bases unmatched to any gene: 11. This CDR3 region has 16 residues. The CDR3 reads CASSTTSEGLKETQYF. The CDR3 DNA is TGTGCCAGTAGTACAACTAGCGAGGGTCTTAAAGAGACCCAGTACTTC.

The chain links TRBV11-3 to TRBJ2-3; TRBD2 is a possible D gene (6 bases). The CDR3 sequence is 13 residues long. The V end lost 5 bases, the J end lost 6 bases, and 12 bases lay between the germline ends. Germline lookup yields CDR1 SGHNT and CDR2 YENEEA. In DNA, the CDR3 is TGTGCCAGCAGCCAGACGGGGGAGGATACGCAGTATTTT. Amino acids: CASSQTGEDTQYF.

This chain uses TRBV29-1 with TRBJ2-3, with a weak D call TRBD2 (6 bases). Germline V lookup: CDR1 SQVTM, CDR2 ANQGSEA. V lost 2 bases and J 4 bases, leaving 19 bases between the germline ends. This CDR3 has 16 amino acids. The DNA for the CDR3 is TGCAGCGTTGAATCCCCCCTGGCGGGATCTGCAGATACGCAGTATTTT. Protein product: CSVESPLAGSADTQYF.

This chain uses TRBV28 with TRBJ2-1; D uncertain. In germline, CDR1 is MDHEN, CDR2 SYDVKM. This CDR3 contains 16 residues. V was trimmed by 5 bases and J by 1 base, leaving 15 bases between them. The CDR3 sequence: CASSLDLLFSYNEQFF. The CDR3 DNA reads as TGTGCCAGCAGTCTCGACTTACTTTTTTCCTACAATGAGCAGTTCTTC.

This chain connects TRBV28 to TRBJ1-1, with TRBD1 matching 7 bases. Germline CDR1 MDHEN, CDR2 SYDVKM. The CDR3 is 15 residues long. After removal of 5 bases from V and 1 base from J, the junction contained 7 bases not matched to a gene. In DNA, the CDR3 is TGTGCCAGCAGTACCGGGACAGAGACGAACACTGAAGCTTTCTTT. Translating it yields CASSTGTETNTEAFF.

The chain has TRBV11-2 and TRBJ1-3, with D possibly TRBD1 on 6 matching bases. Trimming cost V 1 base and J 0 bases, with 13 bases left between them. Germline values: CDR1 SGHAT, CDR2 FQNNGV. The length of the CDR3 is 17 residues. In DNA form, the CDR3 reads TGTGCCAGCAGCTTAGGGGGACATCGATTCTCTGGAAACACCATATATTTT. Protein: CASSLGGHRFSGNTIYF.

This chain connects TRBV29-1 to TRBJ2-1; D ambiguous. Trimming took 5 bases from V and 2 from J, leaving 16 bases between them. The germline CDR1 and CDR2 sequences are SQVTM and ANQGSEA. The CDR3 length is 15 residues. This CDR3 is CSVFASFIPYNEQFF. CDR3 DNA sequence: TGCAGCGTTTTTGCGTCTTTCATCCCCTACAATGAGCAGTTCTTC.

This rearrangement joins TRBV28 to TRBJ2-1, with TRBD2 as a possible D gene (5 bases). V gave up 3 bases and J gave up 5 bases, with 20 bases separating them. Germline lookup yields CDR1 MDHEN and CDR2 SYDVKM. This CDR3 is 17 amino acids long. The CDR3 reads CASSFLVASMLHNEQFF. The CDR3 DNA reads as TGTGCCAGCAGTTTTTTGGTAGCGTCAATGCTTCACAATGAGCAGTTCTTC.

The CDR3 region is CASRPTGLKEAFF. DNA for the CDR3: TGTGCCAGCAGACCGACGGGACTTAAAGAAGCTTTCTTT. This rearrangement joins TRBV14 to TRBJ1-1; the D gene is possibly TRBD1 (5 bases). CDR1 and CDR2 (germline): SGHDN, FVKESK. The length of the CDR3 is 13 residues. Trimming shortened V by 6 bases and J by 8 bases, and 16 bases separated the two germline ends.

This clone showed up just once. The chain has TRBV7-3 and TRBJ1-1; tentatively, D is TRBD1 (6 bases). Germline V gives CDR1 SGHTA, CDR2 FQGTGA. V dropped 0 bases and J dropped 4 bases, with 18 bases sitting between them. This CDR3 comprises 17 residues. Here the CDR3 DNA reads TGTGCCAGCAGCTTAACCCCTAGGGGGGGGTATAGCACTGAAGCTTTCTTT. The encoded protein is CASSLTPRGGYSTEAFF.

The chain is built from TRBV4-2 and TRBJ1-2; no reliable D call. From germline, CDR1 is LGHNA and CDR2 YNFKEQ. Trimming removed 0 bases from V and 8 bases from J, with 16 bases in between. The CDR3 is 15 amino acids. The CDR3 DNA sequence: TGTGCCAGCAGCCAAGATTCGAAGCCCTTGAGCGGCTACACCTTC. Protein sequence: CASSQDSKPLSGYTF.

This clone was detected once. V is TRBV28 and J is TRBJ1-5; TRBD1 agrees at 7 bases. Losses at the gene ends were 4 bases for V and 3 bases for J; bases not matched to a gene: 21. In germline, CDR1 is MDHEN, CDR2 SYDVKM. This CDR3 contains 20 residues. The CDR3 bases are TGTGCCAGCAGTTCGGCCGGTATTTGGGTAGGGGGACAGCCCAATCAGCCCCAGCATTTT. As protein: CASSSAGIWVGGQPNQPQHF.

This chain connects TRBV18 to TRBJ2-1; 11 nucleotides match TRBD2. Germline V gives CDR1 KGHSH, CDR2 LQKENI. The V and J ends lost 3 bases and 5 bases, in that order; junction bases with no gene match: 0. The CDR3 has 14 residues. CDR3 DNA: TGTGCCAGCTCACCGACTAGCGGGGACAATGAGCAGTTCTTC. This gives the protein CASSPTSGDNEQFF. Combining the CDR3 with reference TRBV18 and TRBJ2-1 gives the whole variable domain NAGVMQNPRHLVRRRGQEARLRCSPMKGHSHVYWYRQLPEEGLKFMVYLQKENIIDESGMPKERFSAEFPKEGPSILRIQQVVRGDSAAYFCASSPTSGDNEQFFGPGTRLTVL.

The V and J genes are TRBV5-4 and TRBJ1-1; 8 bases map to TRBD1. CDR1 and CDR2 (germline): SGHNT, YYREEE (reference sequence). V shed 3 bases and J 7 bases; nucleotides not matched to a gene: 11. The CDR3 contains 15 residues. The CDR3 spells CASSYGGPGQGEAFF. The CDR3 DNA is TGTGCCAGCAGCTACGGAGGGCCAGGACAGGGTGAAGCTTTCTTT.

This rearrangement joins TRBV7-7 to TRBJ2-7; 16 nucleotides line up with TRBD2. This CDR3 is built from 18 residues. V shed 2 bases and J 3 bases; nucleotides not matched to a gene: 7. In germline, CDR1 is SSHAT, CDR2 FNYEAQ (reference sequence). The CDR3 DNA is TGTGCCAGCAGCTTACTTCCGGGACTAGCGGGAGGGAACTACGAGCAGTACTTC. This translates into CASSLLPGLAGGNYEQYF.

The chain is built from TRBV5-4 and TRBJ1-2; 8 bases fit TRBD1. V dropped 4 bases and J dropped 7; count of bases not matched to a gene: 6. Germline V gene data show CDR1 as SGHNT and CDR2 as YYREEE (reference sequence). This CDR3 has 13 amino acids. This chain's CDR3 is CASSPPDRVGYTF. For the CDR3, the DNA is TGTGCCAGCAGCCCCCCGGACAGGGTTGGCTACACCTTC.

V and J are TRBV5-4 and TRBJ1-4, with D unresolved. CDR3 length equals 13 residues. Deletions cut 2 bases from V and 6 bases from J, with 8 bases between. Germline CDR1 reads SGHNT; CDR2 reads YYREEE (reference sequence). Here the CDR3 reads CASSFMGDEKLFF. The CDR3 DNA reads TGTGCCAGCAGCTTTATGGGCGATGAAAAACTGTTTTTT.